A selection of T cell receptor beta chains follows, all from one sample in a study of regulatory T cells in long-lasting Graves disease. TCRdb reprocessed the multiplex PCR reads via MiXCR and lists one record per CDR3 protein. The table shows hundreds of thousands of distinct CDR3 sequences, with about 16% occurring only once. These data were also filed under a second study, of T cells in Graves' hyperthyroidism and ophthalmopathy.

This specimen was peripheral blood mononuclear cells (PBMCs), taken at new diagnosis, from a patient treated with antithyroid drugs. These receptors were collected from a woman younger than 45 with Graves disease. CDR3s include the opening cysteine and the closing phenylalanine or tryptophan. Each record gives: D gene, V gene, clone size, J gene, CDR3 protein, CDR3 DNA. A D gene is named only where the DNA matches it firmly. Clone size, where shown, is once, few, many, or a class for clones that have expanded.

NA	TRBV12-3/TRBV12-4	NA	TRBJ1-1	CASRTHNRPEALF	TGTGCCAGCAGAACCCATAACCGCCCTGAAGCTCTCTTT
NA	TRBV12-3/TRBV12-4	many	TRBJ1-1	CASSLSLPAF	TGTGCCAGCAGTCTTTCATTGCCCGCCTTT
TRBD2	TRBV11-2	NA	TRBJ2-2	CASSLGVAGVNTGELFF	TGTGCCAGCAGCCTTGGGGTAGCGGGAGTAAACACCGGGGAGCTGTTTTTT
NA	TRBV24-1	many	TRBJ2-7	CATSDSTDYEQYF	TGTGCCACCAGTGATTCGACAGACTACGAGCAGTACTTC
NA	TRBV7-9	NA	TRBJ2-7	CASSLAAGVRSYEQYF	TGTGCCAGCAGCTTAGCGGCAGGGGTTAGGTCCTACGAGCAGTACTTC
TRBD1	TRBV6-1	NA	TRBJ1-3	CASTTGQSGNTIYF	TGTGCCAGCACCACGGGACAGTCTGGAAACACCATATATTTT
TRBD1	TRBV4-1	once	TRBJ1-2	CASSQPGQGFYGYTF	TGCGCCAGCAGCCAACCGGGACAGGGATTCTATGGCTACACCTTC
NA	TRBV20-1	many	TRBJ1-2	CSSVEGNYGYTF	TGCAGCTCGGTCGAGGGGAACTATGGCTACACCTTC
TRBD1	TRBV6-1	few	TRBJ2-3	CATSDRTGIFSDTQYF	TGTGCCACCTCCGATAGGACAGGGATTTTTTCAGATACGCAGTATTTT
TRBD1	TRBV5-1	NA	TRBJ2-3	CASSLELIPGTGGPDTQYF	TGCGCCAGCAGCTTGGAATTAATCCCCGGGACAGGGGGCCCAGATACGCAGTATTTT